The rows below give T cell receptor beta chains drawn from one sample of a study of PD-1 blockade in classical Hodgkin lymphoma. The protocol was immunoSEQ multiplex PCR, while the TCRdb copy is restricted to in-frame clones and leaves out a portion. The sample lists approximately 25,000 clones, around 83% occurring once. The source was CD4+ T cells from blood, collected at baseline. Receptors originate from a human donor with classical Hodgkin lymphoma. Both conserved end residues are part of each CDR3. The order of the fields is J gene, V gene, clone size, CDR3 protein. Size is omitted from some rows. Given values are once, few, many or a class for expanded clones.

>TRBJ1-5|TRBV28|-
CATQAPQGAQPQHF
>TRBJ2-7|TRBV19|-
CASAAGDRGRYEQYF
>TRBJ2-7|TRBV11-2|-
CASSLTQGAPYYEQYF
>TRBJ1-2|TRBV30|-
CAWHRDRVLLSYGYTF
>TRBJ1-6|TRBV30|-
CAWSRDRGRIGRNTSPLHF
>TRBJ2-3|TRBV7-2|once
CASSFGSTDTQYF
>TRBJ1-4|TRBV7-2|-
CASSLNGLNEKLFF
>TRBJ1-3|TRBV28|-
CASSQDRPGNTIYF
>TRBJ2-4|TRBV9|-
CASSEGSFGKNIQYF
>TRBJ2-3|TRBV5-1|-
CASSPGQGTDTQYF
>TRBJ2-1|TRBV7-9|-
CASSLGIGSYNEQFF
>TRBJ2-5|TRBV28|-
CASSQAISGTEGGTQYF
>TRBJ1-2|TRBV7-6|-
CASSPGTGPYTF
>TRBJ2-5|TRBV7-9|once
CASSLATTQETQYF
>TRBJ1-5|TRBV29-1|-
CSVAGGGGQPQHF
>TRBJ1-1|TRBV9|-
CASSSLPRGTEAFF
>TRBJ1-2|TRBV28|-
CASSSGQHYGYTF
>TRBJ1-2|TRBV2|-
CASSESKRTGQGGYTF
>TRBJ1-4|TRBV18|-
CASSGAGAPEKLFF
>TRBJ2-3|TRBV18|-
CASSFNQGARGTDTQYF
>TRBJ2-7|TRBV6-6|-
CASSYSSAGTYEQYF
>TRBJ1-2|TRBV6-6|-
CASSYWEGGVGGYTF